The 6 T cell receptor beta chains given below trace back to one sample, sequenced in a study of blood T cells in healthy people across ages. With a J-beta primer mix and a sample-barcoded 5' primer, a second PCR ran about 7 to 11 cycles. TCRdb used MiXCR to reprocess the 5' RACE reads, holding one entry per CDR3 protein. The sample lists 1,300,000 or so distinct CDR3 sequences, almost 60% occurring once. Sequencing was performed on blood. These receptors all stem from a man between 18 and 35 years old in good health.

The genes are TRBV20-1 and TRBJ2-5; TRBD2 matches at 11 bases. Germline trimming cut 4 bases from V and 5 bases from J; bases unmatched to any gene: 18. Germline loops: CDR1 DFQATT, CDR2 SNEGSKA (reference sequence). There are 18 residues in the CDR3. The CDR3 region is CSAKDLGSSGRSAETQYF. CDR3 in DNA: TGCAGTGCTAAAGATCTGGGTTCTAGCGGGAGGTCAGCGGAGACCCAGTACTTC.

This chain uses TRBV20-1 with TRBJ2-1; no clear D. CDR1 DFQATT and CDR2 SNEGSKA come from the germline V gene (reference sequence). V was cut by 1 base and J by 8 bases, with 9 bases left in between. The length of the CDR3 is 12 residues. CDR3 sequence (DNA): TGCAGTGCTAGAGTAGTTCTGTATGAGCAGTTCTTC. Protein product: CSARVVLYEQFF.

The V gene is TRBV5-1, the J gene TRBJ1-2; unclear D gene. Germline V lookup: CDR1 SGHRS, CDR2 YFSETQ. The CDR3 sequence is 14 residues long. V lost 1 base, J lost 8 bases, and 15 bases lay in between. In nucleotides, the CDR3 is TGCGCCAGCAGCTTGCGTATGGCACGGGAAGGCTACACCTTC. Translation gives CASSLRMAREGYTF.

The rearrangement uses TRBV25-1 and TRBJ2-5; D gene ambiguous. The tail of the sequence fits TRBJ2-7 better, so the J call may be wrong. This CDR3 spans 14 amino acids. In germline, CDR1 is MGHDK, CDR2 SYGVNS. CDR3 residues: CASSESGGVCEQYF. The CDR3 bases are TGTGCCAGCAGTGAATCCGGTGGGGTCTGCGAGCAGTACTTC.

The chain employs TRBV29-1 and TRBJ1-5, with D possibly TRBD1 on 5 matching bases. The V end was cut by 6 bases, the J end by 9 bases, with 15 bases between. The CDR3 runs to 12 residues. The germline V gene has CDR1 SQVTM and CDR2 ANQGSEA. This CDR3 reads CSVAGPAGPQHF. CDR3 sequence (DNA): TGCAGCGTGGCGGGGCCCGCGGGGCCCCAGCATTTT.

This clonotype was seen a few times. This rearrangement joins TRBV20-1 to TRBJ1-2; TRBD1 might be the D (5 bases). Trimming removed 0 bases from V and 6 bases from J, with 17 bases in between. Germline CDR1 and CDR2: DFQATT and SNEGSKA (reference sequence). The CDR3 has 15 amino acids. The DNA for the CDR3 is TGCAGTGCTAGAGATTCCGGTCCAGGGTGGGATGGCTACACCTTC. Its protein is CSARDSGPGWDGYTF.